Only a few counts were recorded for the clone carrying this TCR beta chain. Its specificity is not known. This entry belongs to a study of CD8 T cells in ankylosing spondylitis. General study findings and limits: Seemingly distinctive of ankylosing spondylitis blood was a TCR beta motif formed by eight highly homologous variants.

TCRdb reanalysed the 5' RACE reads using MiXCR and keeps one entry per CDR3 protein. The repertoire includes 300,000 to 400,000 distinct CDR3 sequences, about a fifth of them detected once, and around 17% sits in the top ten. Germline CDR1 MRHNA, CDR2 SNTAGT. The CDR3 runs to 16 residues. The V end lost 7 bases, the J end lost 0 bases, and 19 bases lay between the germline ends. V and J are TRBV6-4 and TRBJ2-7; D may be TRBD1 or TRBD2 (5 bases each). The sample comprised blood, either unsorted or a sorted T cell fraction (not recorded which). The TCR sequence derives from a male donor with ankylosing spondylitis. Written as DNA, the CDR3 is TGTGCCAGCACTCCACTAGACAGATACTACTCCTACGAGCAGTACTTC. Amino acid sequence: CASTPLDRYYSYEQYF.